This passage covers 25 T cell receptor beta chains from one sample sequenced in a study of blood T cell repertoires in COVID-19 (dated by TCRdb to the early 2020s). Library method: the immunoSEQ multiplex PCR assay. TCRdb carries this immuneACCESS record with in-frame sequences only. Its versions omit some clonotypes, under half of them owing to an unresolved V gene in the studies checked, with the rest unexplained. A total of 220,000 or so clones appear in this sample, around 88% of them only once. The top ten constitute 2% to 2.5% of the sample. Sequencing was done on a sample of PBMCs or T cells enriched from blood (not recorded which). Receptor source: a woman aged 45-65 years who had recovered from COVID-19.

The chain has TRBV4-1 and TRBJ1-1, with a possible D match to TRBD1 (6 bases). Germline assignment: CDR1 MGHRA and CDR2 YSYEKL. This CDR3 is 11 amino acids long. Trimming removed 3 bases at V and 11 bases at J, with 10 bases between. The CDR3 nucleotides read TGCGCCAGCAGCCATTCAGGGGCCGCTTTCTTT. This codes for CASSHSGAAFF.

J is TRBJ1-5 and V is TRBV4-1, with 7 bases lining up with TRBD1. From germline, CDR1 is MGHRA and CDR2 YSYEKL. This CDR3 has 16 residues. The V segment lost 7 bases and the J segment 0 bases; nucleotides outside the gene matches: 9. The CDR3 region is CASTATGKHSNQPQHF. DNA for the CDR3: TGCGCCAGCACCGCGACAGGGAAACATAGCAATCAGCCCCAGCATTTT.

This rearrangement joins TRBV27 to TRBJ2-1; possible D gene TRBD2, 6 bases. Deletions cut 7 bases from V and 2 bases from J, with 18 bases between. The germline V gene has CDR1 MNHEY and CDR2 SMNVEV (reference sequence). This CDR3 is 16 amino acids long. The CDR3, as DNA: TGTGCCAGCACCCCGGGTGGGGGGATGACCTACAATGAGCAGTTCTTC. Its translation is CASTPGGGMTYNEQFF.

This chain joins TRBV11-3 and TRBJ2-1, with TRBD2 matching 7 bases. The CDR3 loop spans 15 amino acids. CDR1 SGHNT and CDR2 YENEEA come from the germline V gene. V shed 5 bases, J shed 3 bases, and the junction held 7 bases outside the gene matches. CDR3 amino acids: CASSTDRTSYNEQFF. The CDR3 bases are TGTGCCAGCAGCACCGACCGGACTAGCTACAATGAGCAGTTCTTC.

The count of this clone is one. V gene TRBV11-2 combines with J gene TRBJ2-7; TRBD2 aligns across 9 bases. CDR3 length: 15 residues. The germline V gene has CDR1 SGHAT and CDR2 FQNNGV. V shed 0 bases, J shed 3 bases, and the junction held 3 bases outside the gene matches. This CDR3 reads CASSLELAGIYEQYF. DNA of the CDR3: TGTGCCAGCAGCTTAGAACTAGCGGGCATCTACGAGCAGTACTTC.

V and J are TRBV9 and TRBJ2-2; D is unclear. The CDR3 length is 14 residues. Deletions cut 1 base from V and 7 bases from J, with 11 bases between. In germline, CDR1 is SGDLS, CDR2 YYNGEE. The CDR3 coding sequence is TGTGCCAGCAGCGTATATAGCAGAGACGGGGAGCTGTTTTTT. This sequence encodes CASSVYSRDGELFF. The full variable domain, with the rest looked up from reference TRBV9 and TRBJ2-2, is DSGVTQTPKHLITATGQRVTLRCSPRSGDLSVYWYQQSLDQGLQFLIQYYNGEERAKGNILERFSAQQFPDLHSELNLSSLELGDSALYFCASSVYSRDGELFFGEGSRLTVL.

The J gene is TRBJ2-2, the V gene TRBV5-1; a possible D gene is TRBD1 (6 bases). The V gene lost 4 bases and the J gene lost 1 base, with 11 bases spanning the gap. Germline lookup yields CDR1 SGHRS and CDR2 YFSETQ. There are 15 residues in the CDR3. In DNA form, the CDR3 reads TGCGCCAGCAGCAAGTCGGGACAGAACACCGGGGAGCTGTTTTTT. This codes for CASSKSGQNTGELFF. Complete variable domain (other parts from reference TRBV5-1 and TRBJ2-2): KAGVTQTPRYLIKTRGQQVTLSCSPISGHRSVSWYQQTPGQGLQFLFEYFSETQRNKGNFPGRFSGRQFSNSRSEMNVSTLELGDSALYLCASSKSGQNTGELFFGEGSRLTVL.

The V and J genes are TRBV7-2 and TRBJ2-1; a weak D match, TRBD2 (5 bases). The CDR3 runs 13 residues. V was clipped by 6 bases and J by 6 bases, with 12 bases between them. From germline, CDR1 is SGHTA and CDR2 FQGNSA. The CDR3 protein is CASRSGGSNEQFF. CDR3 DNA sequence: TGTGCCAGCAGATCCGGAGGAAGCAATGAGCAGTTCTTC.

This clone was detected a few times. At one of its ends the junction is not consistent with the germline gene, which may arise from a read error. This chain links TRBV7-7 with TRBJ2-2, with D perhaps matching TRBD1 (6 bases). The CDR3 spans 16 residues. The germline CDR1 and CDR2 sequences are SSHAT and FNYEAQ (reference sequence). Written as DNA, the CDR3 is TGTGCTAGCAGCTTATTGGCAGGGGCTAACACCGGGGAGCTGTTTTTT. Residues: CASSLLAGANTGELFF.

The rearrangement uses TRBV18 and TRBJ1-4; 7 bases agree with TRBD1. The CDR3 runs 15 residues. Trimming removed 3 bases from V and 10 bases from J; junction bases left unmatched: 11. Germline loops: CDR1 KGHSH, CDR2 LQKENI. The CDR3 nucleotides are TGTGCCAGCTCACCGATCGACAGGGAAGGCGGAAAACTGTTTTTT. Translation: CASSPIDREGGKLFF.

The V gene is TRBV27, the J gene TRBJ2-7; 10 positions match TRBD2. J gave up 5 bases and V 3 bases, and 10 bases lay outside the gene matches. The length of the CDR3 is 16 residues. Per the germline V gene, CDR1 is MNHEY and CDR2 is SMNVEV (reference sequence). This CDR3 reads CASSFLSGRARDEQYF. CDR3 coding DNA: TGTGCCAGCAGTTTTCTCAGCGGGAGGGCTAGGGACGAGCAGTACTTC.

In this sample, this clone turned up a few times. The chain employs TRBV7-9 and TRBJ1-2; 7 positions agree with TRBD1. Germline CDR1 SEHNR, CDR2 FQNEAQ (reference sequence). The CDR3 loop spans 14 amino acids. V was pared by 0 bases and J by 6 bases, with 4 bases of the junction left unmatched. In DNA, the CDR3 is TGTGCCAGCAGCTTAGCCGGGACAGAGAATGGCTACACCTTC. As protein: CASSLAGTENGYTF.

V is TRBV19 and J is TRBJ1-5; D not certain. The CDR3 runs 16 residues. Germline V gene lookup returns CDR1 LNHDA and CDR2 SQIVND (reference sequence). V was shortened by 2 bases and J by 5 bases, with 16 bases between the two germline ends. CDR3 nucleotide sequence: TGTGCCAGTAGTATAACCCTTATCAACACCCATCAGCCCCAGCATTTT. It encodes CASSITLINTHQPQHF.

This rearrangement joins TRBV18 to TRBJ2-7; TRBD2 might be the D (6 bases). CDR1 and CDR2 from the germline V gene are KGHSH and LQKENI. With 6 bases removed from V and 2 bases from J, the gap between germline ends came to 14 bases. This CDR3 contains 14 residues. The CDR3, as DNA: TGTGCCAGCTCGCCTCGACGGACTACCTACGAGCAGTACTTC. Translation: CASSPRRTTYEQYF. The variable domain in full, with the rest retrieved from reference TRBV18 and TRBJ2-7, is NAGVMQNPRHLVRRRGQEARLRCSPMKGHSHVYWYRQLPEEGLKFMVYLQKENIIDESGMPKERFSAEFPKEGPSILRIQQVVRGDSAAYFCASSPRRTTYEQYFGPGTRLTVT.

The chain is built from TRBV28 and TRBJ1-1; possible D gene TRBD1, 5 bases. V was pared by 4 bases and J by 4 bases, with 16 bases between. The CDR3 totals 15 residues. Germline CDR1 and CDR2: MDHEN and SYDVKM. CDR3 region: CASSSPAGRGTEAFF. In DNA form, the CDR3 reads TGTGCCAGCAGTTCCCCGGCAGGGAGGGGCACTGAAGCTTTCTTT.

The J gene is TRBJ2-5, the V gene TRBV7-8; D perhaps matches TRBD1 (6 bases). V was pared by 5 bases and J by 5 bases, with 15 bases between. This CDR3 has 14 residues. Germline assignment: CDR1 SGHVS and CDR2 FQNEAQ. The CDR3 nucleotides are TGTGCCAGCAGCCTCACAGGGCTCGGGGAGACCCAGTACTTC. Residues: CASSLTGLGETQYF.

The gene calls are TRBV30 and TRBJ1-3; tentatively, D is TRBD1 (6 bases). Germline-derived CDR1 and CDR2 are GTSNPN and SVGIG (reference sequence). This CDR3 is built from 14 residues. V lost 5 bases to trimming and J lost 4 bases, with 15 bases between them. This CDR3 reads CAWSVGAGGNTIYF. The CDR3 coding sequence is TGTGCCTGGTCCGTGGGGGCAGGAGGAAACACCATATATTTT.

The chain has TRBV7-6 and TRBJ1-1; D is perhaps TRBD1 (5 bases). This CDR3 region has 17 residues. In germline, CDR1 is SGHVS, CDR2 FNYEAQ. The germline V and J ends were trimmed by 1 base and 0 bases, with 15 bases remaining between them. CDR3 loop: CASSLDRGQPLNTEAFF. DNA of the CDR3: TGTGCCAGCAGCTTAGACCGAGGACAACCGCTGAACACTGAAGCTTTCTTT.

V and J are TRBV11-3 and TRBJ1-1; D is perhaps TRBD1 (5 bases). The CDR3 runs 15 residues. Germline V lookup: CDR1 SGHNT, CDR2 YENEEA. The V gene lost 0 bases and the J gene lost 3 bases, with 11 bases spanning the gap. The CDR3 sequence is CASSLDLLGDTEAFF. As DNA, the CDR3 is TGTGCCAGCAGCTTAGATCTATTAGGGGACACTGAAGCTTTCTTT.

CDR3 loop: CASSQGRSGGLGYEQYF. DNA of the CDR3: TGTGCCAGCAGCCAAGGGCGCAGCGGGGGACTTGGGTACGAGCAGTACTTC. The V call is TRBV14, the J call TRBJ2-7; 8 positions agree with TRBD2. The CDR3 covers 17 residues. The V gene's germline CDR1 is SGHDN and CDR2 FVKESK. V shed 1 base, J shed 4 bases, and the junction held 12 bases outside the gene matches.

The V gene is TRBV5-1, the J gene TRBJ1-2; the match to TRBD1 covers 10 bases. Looked up from germline, CDR1 is SGHRS and CDR2 is YFSETQ. After removal of 4 bases from V and 0 bases from J, the junction contained 3 bases not matched to a gene. There are 15 residues in the CDR3. This CDR3 reads CASSPGTGANYGYTF. The CDR3 DNA reads as TGCGCCAGCAGCCCCGGGACAGGGGCTAACTATGGCTACACCTTC.

The chain has TRBV2 and TRBJ1-1; TRBD1 matches 8 bases. Germline CDR1 and CDR2: SNHLY and FYNNEI. V shed 4 bases, J shed 6 bases, and the junction held 7 bases outside the gene matches. This CDR3 region has 14 residues. The CDR3 bases are TGTGCCAGCAGTGGTCAGGGGGCTCGTCCTGAAGCTTTCTTT. Protein: CASSGQGARPEAFF.

The chain uses TRBV19 and TRBJ1-1, with TRBD1 identical over 8 bases. CDR1 is LNHDA, CDR2 SQIVND, per germline (reference sequence). The CDR3 spans 15 residues. V trimming: 3 bases; J trimming: 1 base; junction bases outside the gene matches: 4. The CDR3 here is CASSMVGTGNTEAFF. Here the CDR3 DNA reads TGTGCCAGTAGTATGGTCGGGACAGGGAACACTGAAGCTTTCTTT.

The gene calls are TRBV7-8 and TRBJ2-2; 9 nucleotides match TRBD1. CDR1 and CDR2 from the germline V gene are SGHVS and FQNEAQ. Trimming cost V 3 bases and J 7 bases; bases outside gene matches: 6. This CDR3 is built from 15 residues. CDR3: CASSFRTGAVGELFF. CDR3 DNA: TGTGCCAGCAGCTTTAGGACAGGGGCGGTCGGGGAGCTGTTTTTT.

V gene TRBV2 combines with J gene TRBJ1-2, with TRBD1 as a possible D gene (6 bases). The CDR3 loop spans 12 amino acids. Germline CDR1 SNHLY, CDR2 FYNNEI. Trimming left V 10 bases short and J 2 bases short, with 11 bases between. This chain's CDR3 is CAMQQGNYGYTF. In DNA form, the CDR3 reads TGTGCCATGCAACAGGGCAACTATGGCTACACCTTC. The full variable domain, completed using reference TRBV2 and TRBJ1-2, is EPEVTQTPSHQVTQMGQEVILRCVPISNHLYFYWYRQILGQKVEFLVSFYNNEISEKSEIFDDQFSVERPDGSNFTLKIRSTKLEDSAMYFCAMQQGNYGYTFGSGTRLTVV.